The T cell receptor (beta chain) described here comes from a study of beta chain features in type 1 diabetes. Across the study: Comparable age, gender and cell yields were observed in patients relative to healthy donors. Examined across all samples were roughly 100 million sorted cells. The study, taken as a whole, reports: Shorter templates may be favored by PCR, equally so in patients and controls. When Type 1 diabetes patients were examined, their TCRB CDR3s proved moderately but significantly shorter in all four CD4+ subsets.

All of the isolated RNA was reverse transcribed, so expressed TCRB transcripts were sequenced. Some clones are missing from TCRdb's copy, which holds only in-frame ones; the method was immunoSEQ multiplex PCR. The repertoire holds about 150,000 clones, roughly 9% seen once, with 0.7% in the top ten. This clone was picked up a small number of times. Its specificity is unknown. Naive, central memory, regulatory and stem cell-like memory cells within the CD4+ compartment were sorted using CD45RO/CCR7/CD25/CD127/CD95/CD27. The length of the CDR3 is 13 residues. Germline V CDR1 and CDR2: SQVTM, ANQGSEA. V was cut by 6 bases and J by 0 bases, with 12 bases left in between.

Sequencing input: central memory CD4+ T cells from blood. The V gene is TRBV29-1, the J gene TRBJ2-7; D ambiguous. The TCR originated in a woman aged 25 to 45 with type 1 diabetes. The CDR3 here is CSVTLRSSYEQYF. As DNA, the CDR3 is TGCAGCGTCACCTTGCGGAGCTCCTACGAGCAGTACTTC.